One and the same sample provided the 25 T cell receptor beta chains below, sequenced in a study of identical twins. TCRdb reprocessed the 5' RACE reads via MiXCR and lists one record per CDR3 protein. The table has over 600,000 distinct CDR3 sequences, 20% to 25% seen once. The same sample was also used in a study of T cells expressing NK-cell markers.

The sequenced sample was PBMCs. The receptors shown here come from a woman aged 18-29 years in good health.

The chain has TRBV5-1 and TRBJ2-1, with D unresolved. Trimming removed 4 bases at V and 6 bases at J, with 14 bases between. Germline V gives CDR1 SGHRS, CDR2 YFSETQ. CDR3 length equals 14 residues. DNA of the CDR3: TGCGCCAGCAGCCCGCAGGCAATGGCCAATGAGCAGTTCTTC. The encoded protein is CASSPQAMANEQFF.

The genes are TRBV5-1 and TRBJ1-2; D remains unclear. This CDR3 contains 14 residues. V was shortened by 3 bases and J by 6 bases, with 15 bases between the two germline ends. Germline V CDR1 and CDR2: SGHRS, YFSETQ. The CDR3 spells CASSYARNSDGYTF. The CDR3 DNA sequence: TGCGCCAGCAGCTACGCAAGGAACAGCGATGGCTACACCTTC.

The J gene is TRBJ2-1, the V gene TRBV7-2, with a weak D call TRBD1 (6 bases). Between the trimmed V and J ends, which lost 0 bases and 14 bases, there was a span of 11 bases. There are 12 residues in the CDR3. From germline, CDR1 is SGHTA and CDR2 FQGNSA. The CDR3 DNA follows: TGTGCCAGCAGCTTAGCCCTAACAGGGAAGTTCTTC. Encoded protein: CASSLALTGKFF.

This clonotype was found a few times. The rearrangement uses TRBV5-1 and TRBJ2-1, with 14 nucleotides matching TRBD2. Germline CDR1 SGHRS, CDR2 YFSETQ. CDR3 length equals 18 residues. J gave up 0 bases and V 4 bases, and 6 bases lay outside the gene matches. The CDR3 DNA is TGCGCCAGCAGCCTCAGGACTAGCGGGAGGAGCTCCTACAATGAGCAGTTCTTC. Translated: CASSLRTSGRSSYNEQFF.

In this sample, this clonotype turned up a few times. V gene TRBV9 combines with J gene TRBJ2-7, with 7 bases lining up with TRBD1. V lost 3 bases to trimming and J lost 5 bases; unmatched junction nucleotides: 8. This CDR3 spans 14 amino acids. In germline, CDR1 is SGDLS, CDR2 YYNGEE. In DNA, the CDR3 is TGTGCCAGCAGCGCAAATCGGCAGGGGGACGAGCAGTACTTC. It is translated as CASSANRQGDEQYF.

The chain uses TRBV7-2 and TRBJ1-5, with no clear D. From germline, CDR1 is SGHTA and CDR2 FQGNSA. Trimming pared 5 bases from V and 3 bases from J, leaving 14 bases between. This CDR3 is 15 amino acids long. In nucleotides, the CDR3 is TGTGCCAGCAGCCGGGTCGAGAGTGACAATCAGCCCCAGCATTTT. This codes for CASSRVESDNQPQHF.

The sample holds a few counts of this clonotype. The chain has TRBV6-1 and TRBJ2-1; tentative D call: TRBD2 (5 bases). With 6 bases removed from V and 5 bases from J, the gap between germline ends came to 11 bases. The CDR3 covers 13 residues. Germline loops: CDR1 MNHNS, CDR2 SASEGT. As DNA, the CDR3 is TGTGCCAGCAGGGGTAGCGCGCACAATGAGCAGTTCTTC. It is translated as CASRGSAHNEQFF.

This chain links TRBV7-2 with TRBJ1-2, with 8 bases identical to TRBD1. This CDR3 is built from 15 residues. The junction had 12 bases not matched to a gene; V was cut back by 5 bases and J by 7 bases. Germline loops: CDR1 SGHTA, CDR2 FQGNSA. The chain's CDR3 is CASSGGAGQGFGYTF. DNA for the CDR3: TGTGCCAGCAGCGGGGGGGCAGGACAGGGCTTTGGCTACACCTTC.

In this sample, this clonotype turned up many times. The chain combines TRBV7-2 with TRBJ2-1; D is unresolved. The CDR3 runs 12 residues. Germline values: CDR1 SGHTA, CDR2 FQGNSA. V lost 1 base and J 8 bases, leaving 6 bases between the germline ends. The CDR3 DNA sequence: TGTGCCAGCAGCTTAGGGTCGTATGAGCAGTTCTTC. Residues: CASSLGSYEQFF.

The chain uses TRBV20-1 and TRBJ2-7, with TRBD2 as a possible D gene (7 bases). CDR1 and CDR2 (germline): DFQATT, SNEGSKA (reference sequence). V was trimmed by 5 bases and J by 6 bases, leaving 26 bases between them. The CDR3 contains 16 residues. CDR3 region: CSAGGQATGGRIEQYF. The CDR3 region has the DNA TGCAGTGCTGGGGGCCAGGCGACTGGCGGGAGAATCGAGCAGTACTTC.

On this clonotype: The junction does not match germline at one end; this may be a read error. The chain uses TRBV12-3 or TRBV12-4 and TRBJ2-1, with D unresolved. The CDR3 extends over 13 amino acids. CDR3 DNA: TGTGCCAGCAGTTTCTCCGTTTACAGTGAGCAGTTCTTC. Translation: CASSFSVYSEQFF.

V gene TRBV20-1 combines with J gene TRBJ2-1; 10 positions agree with TRBD2. Per germline, CDR1 DFQATT and CDR2 SNEGSKA (reference sequence). V dropped 5 bases and J dropped 4; count of bases not matched to a gene: 11. The CDR3 is 16 amino acids. Here the CDR3 DNA reads TGCAGTGCTTCCACGGGGGGACTAGCGATATACAATGAGCAGTTCTTC. Protein product: CSASTGGLAIYNEQFF.

This clonotype was seen ten or more times. The gene calls are TRBV5-1 and TRBJ2-7, with D perhaps matching TRBD2 (5 bases). The germline V gene encodes CDR1 SGHRS and CDR2 YFSETQ. The CDR3 contains 13 residues. With 2 bases removed from V and 4 bases from J, the gap between germline ends came to 10 bases. The CDR3 DNA reads as TGCGCCAGCAGCTTACTTGGGGAGTACGAGCAGTACTTC. This sequence encodes CASSLLGEYEQYF.

The V gene is TRBV11-3, the J gene TRBJ2-1; 11 bases align to TRBD1. CDR3 length equals 15 residues. CDR1 is SGHNT, CDR2 YENEEA, per germline. Trimming cost V 5 bases and J 6 bases; bases outside gene matches: 6. The CDR3 sequence: CASSQRTGGFNEQFF. CDR3 coding DNA: TGTGCCAGCAGCCAGAGGACAGGGGGCTTCAATGAGCAGTTCTTC.

This clonotype was found a few times. The chain has TRBV6-1 and TRBJ2-7; 9 nucleotides align to TRBD2. Trimming took 10 bases from V and 11 from J; bases not matched to a gene: 9. The germline CDR1 and CDR2 sequences are MNHNS and SASEGT. This CDR3 is 11 amino acids long. Written as DNA, the CDR3 is TGTGCCACCAAACTAGCGGGCGTGGAGTACTTC. This translates into CATKLAGVEYF.

This clonotype was observed many times. V is TRBV12-3 or TRBV12-4 and J is TRBJ1-1; D might be TRBD1 (6 bases). The CDR3 loop spans 13 amino acids. The germline V and J ends were trimmed by 5 bases and 11 bases, with 18 bases remaining between them. The chain's CDR3 is CASSARDVGAAFF. The DNA of the CDR3 is TGTGCCAGCAGTGCCCGGGACGTGGGGGCGGCTTTCTTT.

This clonotype was seen a handful of times. The CDR3 spells CASSRRQGNQPQHF. As DNA, the CDR3 is TGTGCCAGCAGTCGTCGACAGGGCAATCAGCCCCAGCATTTT. The chain uses TRBV6-1 and TRBJ1-5; a weak D match, TRBD1 (6 bases). This CDR3 is built from 14 residues. The germline gives CDR1 MNHNS, CDR2 SASEGT. Between the trimmed V and J ends, which lost 5 bases and 2 bases, there was a span of 10 bases.

The genes are TRBV25-1 and TRBJ2-2; tentatively, D is TRBD1 or TRBD2 (5 bases each). Trimming took off 1 base at V and 4 bases at J, with 7 bases between the two ends. CDR1 and CDR2 from the germline V gene are MGHDK and SYGVNS. The CDR3 is made up of 14 amino acids. CDR3 nucleotide sequence: TGTGCCAGCAGTGAATGGGGGAGCACCGGGGAGCTGTTTTTT. This sequence encodes CASSEWGSTGELFF.

The V call is TRBV11-3, the J call TRBJ2-5; 12 bases are shared with TRBD2. V shed 3 bases, J shed 4 bases, and the junction held 18 bases outside the gene matches. CDR3 size: 20 residues. In germline, CDR1 is SGHNT, CDR2 YENEEA. The CDR3 loop reads CASSFRHRLAGVPGRETQYF. The CDR3 DNA reads TGTGCCAGCAGCTTTCGACACCGACTAGCGGGGGTCCCGGGACGAGAGACCCAGTACTTC. Combining the CDR3 with reference TRBV11-3 and TRBJ2-5 gives the whole variable domain EAGVVQSPRYKIIEKKQPVAFWCNPISGHNTLYWYLQNLGQGPELLIRYENEEAVDDSQLPKDRFSAERLKGVDSTLKIQPAELGDSAVYLCASSFRHRLAGVPGRETQYFGPGTRLLVL.

This clonotype has a single count. A single base separates this from a much larger clone, so it may be a read error. A read error is likely, as this CDR3 ends without the conserved phenylalanine or tryptophan. The chain is built from TRBV20-1 and TRBJ2-2; D is perhaps TRBD1 or TRBD2 (5 bases each). This CDR3 contains 14 residues. Germline V gene lookup returns CDR1 DFQATT and CDR2 SNEGSKA (reference sequence). The V end was cut by 6 bases, the J end by 4 bases, with 15 bases between. The CDR3 DNA reads as TGCAGTGCCGACGGGGTGGGGCGCACCGGGGAGCTGTTTCTT. It yields the protein CSADGVGRTGELFL.

This clonotype occurred a few times. DNA for the CDR3: TGCAGTGCTAGGGGCCGCACGGGACAGGGTTCCTCTGGGGCCAACGTCCTGACTTTC. This sequence encodes CSARGRTGQGSSGANVLTF. V gene TRBV20-1 combines with J gene TRBJ2-6; 9 nucleotides match TRBD1. Per the germline V gene, CDR1 is DFQATT and CDR2 is SNEGSKA (reference sequence). The junction had 12 bases not matched to a gene; V was cut back by 3 bases and J by 0 bases. The CDR3 totals 19 residues.

The gene calls are TRBV6-2 or TRBV6-3 and TRBJ2-5; possible D gene TRBD2, 5 bases. V was pared by 8 bases and J by 5 bases, with 18 bases between. This CDR3 is built from 14 residues. CDR1 and CDR2 from the germline V gene are MNHEY and SVGEGT. CDR3: CASRLRRLRETQYF. As DNA, the CDR3 is TGTGCCAGCCGCCTCCGGAGGTTGAGGGAGACCCAGTACTTC.

This clonotype was picked up many times. The chain links TRBV6-2 or TRBV6-3 to TRBJ2-7; no definite D call. Between the trimmed V and J ends, which lost 5 bases and 3 bases, there was a span of 5 bases. Germline loops: CDR1 MNHEY, CDR2 SVGEGT. The CDR3 loop spans 11 amino acids. The CDR3 is CASSAYYEQYF. The CDR3 region has the DNA TGTGCCAGCAGTGCCTACTACGAGCAGTACTTC.

V gene TRBV12-3 or TRBV12-4 combines with J gene TRBJ2-5; 7 nucleotides line up with TRBD2. J gave up 5 bases and V 3 bases, and 6 bases lay outside the gene matches. The CDR3 spans 14 residues. As DNA, the CDR3 is TGTGCCAGCAGTTTTCCGGGTAGCGGGGAGACCCAGTACTTC. Its protein product is CASSFPGSGETQYF.

This clonotype was seen a handful of times. The chain uses TRBV20-1 and TRBJ2-4, with D perhaps TRBD2 (5 bases). V was trimmed by 3 bases and J by 0 bases, leaving 9 bases between them. CDR1 is DFQATT and CDR2 is SNEGSKA in the germline V gene (reference sequence). The CDR3 is 14 residues long. The CDR3 loop reads CSASGGSAKNIQYF. CDR3 bases: TGCAGTGCTAGCGGCGGGTCAGCCAAAAACATTCAGTACTTC.